This TCR beta chain was retrieved from a study of T cells in Graves' hyperthyroidism and ophthalmopathy. About the research overall: Initial diagnosis, before any treatment, was when peripheral blood was collected. The study, taken as a whole, reports: A 13 V-J signature model discriminated ophthalmopathy versus stable hyperthyroidism.

Amplified TCR beta CDR3 regions came from RNA transcripts. The TCR CDR3 first-round RT-PCR relied on the HTBI primer set. TCRdb itself ran the multiplex PCR reads through MiXCR, one entry per CDR3 protein. Of over 500,000 distinct CDR3 sequences in the sample, 15% to 20% are singletons; the top ten hold roughly a sixth. There are 13 residues in the CDR3. Deletions cut 6 bases from V and 4 bases from J, with 13 bases between. Germline CDR1 and CDR2: ENHRY and SYGVKD. A remark on this clonotype: Its antigen remains unidentified.

Inclusion characteristics of ophthalmopathy patients comprised a Clinical Activity Score of at least 3, a NOSPECS grade of at least 4, and duration under 3 months. Those patients with uncontrolled infection, other autoimmune disease, pregnancy or lactation were excluded. Sequencing was performed on blood. The sequence was obtained from a woman aged 18-35 years with Graves' ophthalmopathy. The chain has TRBV10-3 and TRBJ2-7, with D tentatively TRBD1 or TRBD2 (6 bases each). This CDR3 is CAIRAGEVYEQYF. For the CDR3, the DNA is TGTGCCATCAGGGCAGGGGAGGTTTACGAGCAGTACTTC.